One sample yielded the 27 T cell receptor beta chains listed below, sequenced in a study of blood T cell repertoires in COVID-19. The protocol was immunoSEQ multiplex PCR, while the TCRdb copy is restricted to in-frame clones and leaves out a portion. The table includes fewer than 150,000 clones, around four fifths detected once. Sample: peripheral blood. These TCRs come from a woman older than 75 with acute or convalescent COVID-19.

V is TRBV5-6 and J is TRBJ2-6; the D gene is possibly TRBD1 (5 bases). The germline V and J ends were trimmed by 2 bases and 0 bases, with 15 bases remaining between them. Germline CDR1 SGHDT, CDR2 YYEEEE. The CDR3 covers 18 residues. CDR3 in amino acids: CASSLSLLTGSGANVLTF. The CDR3 DNA is TGTGCCAGCAGCTTAAGCCTTTTAACAGGCTCTGGGGCCAACGTCCTGACTTTC.

This CDR3 reads CASSLRVDSGGPNQPQHF. The CDR3 DNA is TGTGCCAGCAGTTTACGGGTTGACTCAGGGGGACCTAATCAGCCCCAGCATTTT. V is TRBV28 and J is TRBJ1-5, with 7 bases that match TRBD1. Germline CDR1 and CDR2: MDHEN and SYDVKM. The junction had 14 bases not matched to a gene; V was cut back by 2 bases and J by 4 bases. This CDR3 region has 18 residues.

The CDR3 here is CASSTTLMAGGYTF. CDR3 sequence (DNA): TGTGCCAGCAGTACCACCTTGATGGCAGGTGGCTACACCTTC. This chain joins TRBV5-4 and TRBJ1-2, with D hard to call. V shed 5 bases and J shed 7 bases, with 18 bases lying between them. The CDR3 has 14 amino acids. Per germline, CDR1 SGHNT and CDR2 YYREEE (reference sequence).

The gene calls are TRBV28 and TRBJ2-1; no clear D. CDR1 is MDHEN and CDR2 is SYDVKM in the germline V gene. Trimming cost V 0 bases and J 13 bases, with 7 bases left between them. The CDR3 is 11 amino acids. DNA of the CDR3: TGTGCCAGCAGTTTATGGGCTGGCCAGTTCTTC. This translates into CASSLWAGQFF.

This clone has a handful of counts. This sequence joins TRBV6-2 or TRBV6-3 and TRBJ1-2, with D perhaps TRBD1 (6 bases). CDR3 length: 14 amino acids. Germline V CDR1 and CDR2: MNHEY, SVGEGT. Trimming took off 4 bases at V and 0 bases at J, with 9 bases between the two ends. The CDR3 DNA follows: TGTGCCAGCAGTTTCAGGGGAACTAACTATGGCTACACCTTC. It encodes CASSFRGTNYGYTF.

This chain uses TRBV11-2 with TRBJ2-5, with D possibly TRBD2 on 5 matching bases. Trimming shortened V by 9 bases and J by 2 bases, and 13 bases separated the two germline ends. In germline, CDR1 is SGHAT, CDR2 FQNNGV. The CDR3 has 13 amino acids. The CDR3 bases are TGTGCCAGTTTAAGCCGGGATCAAGAGACCCAGTACTTC. This translates into CASLSRDQETQYF. Complete variable domain (other parts from reference TRBV11-2 and TRBJ2-5): EAGVAQSPRYKIIEKRQSVAFWCNPISGHATLYWYQQILGQGPKLLIQFQNNGVVDDSQLPKDRFSAERLKGVDSTLKIQPAKLEDSAVYLCASLSRDQETQYFGPGTRLLVL.

This chain uses TRBV18 with TRBJ2-1; a weak D match, TRBD1 (6 bases). V gave up 3 bases and J gave up 6 bases, with 15 bases separating them. The germline CDR1 and CDR2 sequences are KGHSH and LQKENI. The CDR3 sequence is 15 residues long. CDR3 coding DNA: TGTGCCAGCTCACCCCGGGACAAACTGTCCAATGAGCAGTTCTTC. Protein sequence: CASSPRDKLSNEQFF.

In DNA form, the CDR3 reads TGCGCCAGCTCGGCAGGGGCTGGGCAGCCCCAGCATTTT. Translating gives CASSAGAGQPQHF. The genes are TRBV10-1 and TRBJ1-5, with D possibly matching TRBD1 (6 bases). The CDR3 consists of 13 residues. Germline V gives CDR1 WNHNN, CDR2 SYGVQD (reference sequence). The V end was cut by 8 bases, the J end by 7 bases, with 15 bases between.

The chain employs TRBV5-4 and TRBJ1-2; no reliable D call. V was cut by 1 base and J by 4 bases, with 14 bases left in between. CDR1 and CDR2 from the germline V gene are SGHNT and YYREEE (reference sequence). This CDR3 is 15 amino acids long. This CDR3 is CASSLLAERGYGYTF. The CDR3, as DNA: TGTGCCAGCAGCTTGCTGGCGGAGCGGGGCTATGGCTACACCTTC. Variable domain in full (rest from reference TRBV5-4 and TRBJ1-2): ETGVTQSPTHLIKTRGQQVTLRCSSQSGHNTVSWYQQALGQGPQFIFQYYREEENGRGNFPPRFSGLQFPNYSSELNVNALELDDSALYLCASSLLAERGYGYTFGSGTRLTVV.

The rearrangement uses TRBV5-6 and TRBJ2-3; D is possibly TRBD1 (5 bases). Between the trimmed V and J ends, which lost 2 bases and 5 bases, there was a span of 18 bases. The germline gives CDR1 SGHDT, CDR2 YYEEEE. CDR3 length equals 16 residues. CDR3 region: CASSLRRARVRDTQYF. CDR3 DNA sequence: TGTGCCAGCAGCTTAAGGCGCGCCAGGGTTAGAGATACGCAGTATTTT.

The V call is TRBV6-2 or TRBV6-3, the J call TRBJ1-5; D call uncertain. Per the germline V gene, CDR1 is MNHEY and CDR2 is SVGEGT. V lost 3 bases and J lost 5, with 14 bases in between. The CDR3 sequence is 15 residues long. CDR3 bases: TGTGCCAGCAGTTATCTCGCCGGTACCGATCAGCCCCAGCATTTT. Protein product: CASSYLAGTDQPQHF.

V is TRBV7-3 and J is TRBJ2-7; TRBD1 aligns across 8 bases. The germline V gene encodes CDR1 SGHTA and CDR2 FQGTGA. Trimming at V came to 2 bases and at J to 5 bases, leaving 5 bases not matched to a gene. This CDR3 spans 14 amino acids. The CDR3 sequence is CASSLAGGMNEQYF. CDR3 in DNA: TGTGCCAGCAGCTTAGCAGGGGGCATGAACGAGCAGTACTTC.

V and J are TRBV2 and TRBJ2-5, with D perhaps TRBD2 (5 bases). This CDR3 comprises 14 residues. The V gene lost 4 bases and the J gene lost 5 bases, with 14 bases spanning the gap. CDR1 is SNHLY, CDR2 FYNNEI, per germline. Here the CDR3 DNA reads TGTGCCAGCAGTGGCTGGGGAGCTCGGGAGACCCAGTACTTC. It specifies CASSGWGARETQYF.

The chain joins TRBV4-1 to TRBJ2-1, with unresolved D. There are 14 residues in the CDR3. Germline values: CDR1 MGHRA, CDR2 YSYEKL. V gave up 0 bases and J gave up 9 bases, with 12 bases separating them. DNA for the CDR3: TGCGCCAGCAGCCAAGAATGGAGATCGGGTGAGCAGTTCTTC. Encoded protein: CASSQEWRSGEQFF.

The CDR3 DNA follows: TGTGCCAGCAGTCCCACGGACTACGGGACTAGCGGGAGGGTTGATGAGCAGTTCTTC. This gives the protein CASSPTDYGTSGRVDEQFF. The chain employs TRBV28 and TRBJ2-1, with TRBD2 matching 16 bases. CDR3 length: 19 residues. Germline-derived CDR1 and CDR2 are MDHEN and SYDVKM. The ends lost 5 bases at V and 8 bases at J; junction bases unmatched: 15.

The genes are TRBV3-1 (or the pseudogene TRBV3-2) and TRBJ2-1; weak D call: TRBD2 (6 bases). V dropped 6 bases and J dropped 2 bases, with 17 bases sitting between them. In germline, CDR1 is LGHDT, CDR2 YNNKEL (reference sequence). The CDR3 is 16 amino acids. The CDR3 DNA sequence: TGTGCCAGCAGTCTCTACCCCGGACTACCCTACAATGAGCAGTTCTTC. Translating it yields CASSLYPGLPYNEQFF.

The rearrangement links TRBV29-1 to TRBJ1-1, with D uncertain. Deletions cut 1 base from V and 5 bases from J, with 14 bases between. The CDR3 runs 14 residues. Germline CDR1 reads SQVTM; CDR2 reads ANQGSEA. CDR3 protein: CSVEGLLEKTEAFF. The CDR3 DNA follows: TGCAGCGTTGAAGGCCTCCTGGAGAAAACTGAAGCTTTCTTT.

The gene calls are TRBV5-1 and TRBJ1-3, with 9 nucleotides matching TRBD1. Germline CDR1 is SGHRS and CDR2 is YFSETQ. This CDR3 is 14 amino acids long. J gave up 8 bases and V 0 bases, and 3 bases lay outside the gene matches. This chain's CDR3 is CASSLGQGGYTIYF. Written as DNA, the CDR3 is TGCGCCAGCAGCTTGGGACAGGGGGGTTACACCATATATTTT.

The V and J genes are TRBV4-2 and TRBJ2-3; D might be TRBD2 (5 bases). Trimming shortened V by 5 bases and J by 6 bases, and 15 bases separated the two germline ends. Germline CDR1 and CDR2: LGHNA and YNFKEQ. The CDR3 is 14 residues long. The CDR3 DNA reads as TGTGCCAGCAGCTCGGGCGAGAGGGCCGATACGCAGTATTTT. This translates into CASSSGERADTQYF.

This chain uses TRBV5-1 with TRBJ2-5; 10 nucleotides match TRBD2. After removal of 1 base from V and 4 bases from J, the junction contained 10 bases not matched to a gene. Looked up from germline, CDR1 is SGHRS and CDR2 is YFSETQ. This CDR3 is built from 17 residues. The CDR3 here is CASSLSPSGSTGETQYF. The CDR3 DNA sequence: TGCGCCAGCAGCTTGAGTCCTAGCGGGAGTACGGGAGAGACCCAGTACTTC.

The chain is built from TRBV7-9 and TRBJ1-4, with TRBD1 as a possible D gene (6 bases). Per germline, CDR1 SEHNR and CDR2 FQNEAQ (reference sequence). V was cut by 1 base and J by 5 bases, with 14 bases left in between. The CDR3 has 16 residues. CDR3 protein: CASSLEGGSVNEKLFF. As DNA, the CDR3 is TGTGCCAGCAGCTTAGAGGGGGGGTCAGTGAATGAAAAACTGTTTTTT.

The chain combines TRBV7-9 with TRBJ1-6; no clear D gene. CDR1 and CDR2 (germline): SEHNR, FQNEAQ (reference sequence). V lost 5 bases, J lost 9 bases, and 11 bases lay in between. The CDR3 covers 13 residues. CDR3 residues: CASSLYTSSPLHF. CDR3 DNA: TGTGCCAGCAGCCTCTACACTAGTTCACCCCTCCACTTT.

This clone has a handful of counts. The chain combines TRBV28 with TRBJ1-2; D gene uncertain. V lost 1 base and J lost 5, with 17 bases in between. The CDR3 is 16 residues long. Per germline, CDR1 MDHEN and CDR2 SYDVKM. The CDR3: CASSLFGKRASYGYTF. In nucleotides, the CDR3 is TGTGCCAGCAGTTTATTTGGAAAGCGGGCCTCGTATGGCTACACCTTC.

The rearrangement uses TRBV9 and TRBJ1-2; the match to TRBD1 covers 12 bases. Trimming at V came to 4 bases and at J to 8 bases, leaving 9 bases not matched to a gene. The CDR3 is 15 amino acids. CDR1 is SGDLS and CDR2 is YYNGEE in the germline V gene. CDR3 nucleotides: TGTGCCAGCAGCCGGGGGACAGGGGGCATGGACGGCTACACCTTC. Residues: CASSRGTGGMDGYTF.

The chain combines TRBV5-1 with TRBJ1-1; D gene ambiguous. Trimming took 0 bases from V and 1 from J, leaving 10 bases between them. This CDR3 has 15 amino acids. The germline gives CDR1 SGHRS, CDR2 YFSETQ. DNA for the CDR3: TGCGCCAGCAGCTTGGTTTCAGATCCGAACACTGAAGCTTTCTTT. This translates into CASSLVSDPNTEAFF. The full variable domain, with the rest looked up from reference TRBV5-1 and TRBJ1-1, is KAGVTQTPRYLIKTRGQQVTLSCSPISGHRSVSWYQQTPGQGLQFLFEYFSETQRNKGNFPGRFSGRQFSNSRSEMNVSTLELGDSALYLCASSLVSDPNTEAFFGQGTRLTVV.

This clone showed up just once. The J gene is TRBJ1-2, the V gene TRBV12-3 or TRBV12-4; perhaps TRBD1 as D (6 bases). This CDR3 is 11 amino acids long. The CDR3 bases are TGTGCGCTAAAATTGGGGGCGGGCTACACCTTC. Its protein is CALKLGAGYTF.

CDR3 in DNA: TGTGCCAGCAGCCTAAGAGCGGGTATCACTACTGGAAACACCATATATTTT. Protein sequence: CASSLRAGITTGNTIYF. The chain couples TRBV5-4 to TRBJ1-3; the D is unclear. The CDR3 totals 17 residues. The germline V and J ends were trimmed by 4 bases and 2 bases, with 19 bases remaining between them. Germline V gene data show CDR1 as SGHNT and CDR2 as YYREEE (reference sequence).